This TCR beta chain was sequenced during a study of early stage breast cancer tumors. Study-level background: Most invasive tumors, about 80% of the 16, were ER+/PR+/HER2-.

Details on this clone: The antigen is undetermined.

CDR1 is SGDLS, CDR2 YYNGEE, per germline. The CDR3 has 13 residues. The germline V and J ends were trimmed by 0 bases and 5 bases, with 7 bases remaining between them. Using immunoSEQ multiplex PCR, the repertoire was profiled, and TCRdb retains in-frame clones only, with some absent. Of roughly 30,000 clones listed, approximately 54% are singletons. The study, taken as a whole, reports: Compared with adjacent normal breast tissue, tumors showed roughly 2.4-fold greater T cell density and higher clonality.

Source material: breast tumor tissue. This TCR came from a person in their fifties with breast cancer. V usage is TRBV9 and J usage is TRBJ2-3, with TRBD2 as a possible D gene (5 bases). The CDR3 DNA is TGTGCCAGCAGCGTAGGCGGAGGAGATACGCAGTATTTT. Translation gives CASSVGGGDTQYF.